This T cell receptor beta chain derives from a study of HIV-infected patients and healthy controls. About 450 ng RNA was reverse transcribed with alpha and beta constant-region primers. Alpha and beta chain libraries were made separately by chain-specific third strand synthesis with multiplexing indices. A single primer pair per chain amplified all rearrangements, with per-molecule barcodes. TCRdb redid the calling of the 5' RACE reads with MiXCR, one entry per CDR3 protein. The sample includes 10,000 to 15,000 distinct CDR3 sequences, 9.5% to 13% of them seen just once. Notes on this clonotype: Its antigen is as yet unknown.

This CDR3 comprises 17 residues. Germline CDR1 reads SNHLY; CDR2 reads FYNNEI. With 3 bases removed from V and 6 bases from J, the gap between germline ends came to 18 bases. Whole blood was used without fractionation, so all unsorted peripheral T cells were included. Study-wide points: Compared with healthy controls, HIV-infected patients showed less CDR3 sharing between individuals. Eight alpha and eight beta V genes differed significantly in mean usage between HIV-infected patients and controls. CMV-associated CDR3s mostly grew nonsignificantly during therapy, while HIV-associated CDR3s declined significantly.

Sequencing was done on a sample of blood. The J gene is TRBJ1-6, the V gene TRBV2; D is possibly TRBD1 (6 bases). The clonotype comes from an adult in good health. The CDR3 nucleotides are TGTGCCAGCAGTGATCTGGGGGGGGCGCGGAGTAATTCACCCCTCCACTTT. Translating it yields CASSDLGGARSNSPLHF. Variable domain in full (rest from reference TRBV2 and TRBJ1-6): EPEVTQTPSHQVTQMGQEVILRCVPISNHLYFYWYRQILGQKVEFLVSFYNNEISEKSEIFDDQFSVERPDGSNFTLKIRSTKLEDSAMYFCASSDLGGARSNSPLHFGNGTRLTVT.